This T cell receptor beta chain was captured by sequencing in a study of CD8 T cells in ankylosing spondylitis. Library preparation for TCR beta used quantitative 5'-RACE with molecular barcodes. TCRdb called the 5' RACE reads again in MiXCR, with one record for every CDR3 protein. This repertoire shows 250,000 to 350,000 distinct CDR3 sequences, under 8.5% found once; its top ten account for about 15%. Concerning this clonotype itself: Its antigen is currently unknown.

The germline gives CDR1 SGHVS, CDR2 FQNEAQ. This CDR3 spans 18 amino acids. Trimming cost V 5 bases and J 3 bases; bases outside gene matches: 12. Broader study findings: Reportedly, matched ankylosing spondylitis synovial fluid was significantly enriched for disease-linked clones. The authors found the disease-linked clones to be CD8+ and relatively rare in peripheral blood. The study identified a TCR beta motif of roughly eight highly homologous variants that appeared characteristic of ankylosing spondylitis blood. Earlier studies detected some motif variants in reactive arthritis synovial fluid and blood.

The rearrangement uses TRBV7-8 and TRBJ2-4; 11 nucleotides align to TRBD2. The clonotype comes from a male donor with ankylosing spondylitis. Sequenced: blood, either unsorted or a sorted T cell fraction (not recorded which). CDR3 protein: CASSPGVAGGPSKNIQYF. CDR3 nucleotides: TGTGCCAGCAGCCCGGGGGTAGCGGGAGGGCCCAGCAAAAACATTCAGTACTTC.